Below are 18 T cell receptor beta chains sequenced from a single sample in a study of cytomegalovirus exposure and HLA in healthy donors (dated by TCRdb to the late 2010s). The method behind the library was the immunoSEQ multiplex PCR assay. For the multiplex PCR, a mixture combining 60 forward primers for TCR Vbeta segments and 13 reverse primers for TCR Jbeta segments was used. In TCRdb, the immuneACCESS table is reduced to in-frame sequences with V and J assigned. These tables do not hold every clone; where another copy was compared, an unresolved V gene accounts for under half, and the others remain unexplained. This sample gives more than 85,000 clones in total; 65% to 80% of them show up just once. The ten largest account for roughly 2.9% of the sample. Specimen: PBMCs. These receptors came from a woman aged 60-75 years in good health and CMV-seropositive.

The chain uses TRBV29-1 and TRBJ2-1; TRBD1 matches 8 bases. With 7 bases clipped from V and 6 bases from J, the junction kept 11 bases outside the gene matches. CDR3 length: 14 amino acids. Germline CDR1 and CDR2: SQVTM and ANQGSEA. CDR3 sequence reads: CSAPNRGVVNEQFF. CDR3 bases: TGCAGCGCACCGAACAGGGGGGTGGTCAATGAGCAGTTCTTC.

The chain recombines TRBV7-9 with TRBJ2-5; 12 positions match TRBD2. Germline assignment: CDR1 SEHNR and CDR2 FQNEAQ (reference sequence). The trim removed 1 base at V and 0 bases at J, leaving 3 bases unmatched. The CDR3 is 17 residues long. The CDR3 is CASSLGTSGIYQETQYF. In DNA form, the CDR3 reads TGTGCCAGCAGCTTAGGGACTAGCGGGATATACCAAGAGACCCAGTACTTC.

The genes are TRBV27 and TRBJ1-4; 10 nucleotides match TRBD1. V lost 5 bases to trimming and J lost 7 bases; unmatched junction nucleotides: 7. The germline V gene encodes CDR1 MNHEY and CDR2 SMNVEV (reference sequence). The CDR3 runs to 15 residues. This CDR3 reads CASSGRDRGSEKLFF. In nucleotides, the CDR3 is TGTGCCAGCAGTGGCCGGGACAGGGGTTCTGAAAAACTGTTTTTT.

In its sample, this clone was seen once. The chain links TRBV7-9 to TRBJ2-3, with D possibly matching TRBD2 (5 bases). The CDR3 sequence is 16 residues long. From germline, CDR1 is SEHNR and CDR2 FQNEAQ (reference sequence). V shed 5 bases and J shed 0 bases, with 15 bases lying between them. CDR3 amino acids: CASSGKLGASTDTQYF. CDR3 DNA sequence: TGTGCCAGCAGCGGGAAGTTGGGAGCTAGCACAGATACGCAGTATTTT.

A few counts support this clone. The chain joins TRBV6-5 to TRBJ1-2; 7 positions agree with TRBD1. V dropped 4 bases and J dropped 8; count of bases not matched to a gene: 7. The CDR3 spans 13 residues. The germline V gene encodes CDR1 MNHEY and CDR2 SVGAGI. The DNA for the CDR3 is TGTGCCAGCAGTTCCAGACAGGGCCACGGCTACACCTTC. It codes for CASSSRQGHGYTF.

V gene TRBV4-1 combines with J gene TRBJ2-7; 13 nucleotides match TRBD2. Germline trimming cut 4 bases from V and 3 bases from J; bases unmatched to any gene: 6. The length of the CDR3 is 16 residues. The V gene's germline CDR1 is MGHRA and CDR2 YSYEKL. The CDR3 loop reads CASSRPGLAGIYEQYF. The CDR3 nucleotides read TGCGCCAGCAGCCGCCCGGGACTAGCGGGAATCTACGAGCAGTACTTC.

The chain has TRBV18 and TRBJ2-7, with D perhaps TRBD2 (5 bases). CDR1 and CDR2 from the germline V gene are KGHSH and LQKENI. V dropped 0 bases and J dropped 3 bases, with 12 bases sitting between them. This CDR3 is 15 amino acids long. The CDR3 bases are TGTGCCAGCTCACCACCGCTAGGGAGATACTACGAGCAGTACTTC. Its protein is CASSPPLGRYYEQYF.

This chain uses TRBV28 with TRBJ2-7; TRBD2 matches 11 bases. Unmatched junction bases numbered 7, after V lost 5 bases and J lost 4 bases. There are 15 residues in the CDR3. CDR1 is MDHEN, CDR2 SYDVKM, per germline. The CDR3 DNA sequence: TGTGCCAGCAGTCTATCACTAGCGGGAGCTTACGAGCAGTACTTC. This encodes CASSLSLAGAYEQYF. Filled out from reference TRBV28 and TRBJ2-7, the complete variable domain reads DVKVTQSSRYLVKRTGEKVFLECVQDMDHENMFWYRQDPGLGLRLIYFSYDVKMKEKGDIPEGYSVSREKKERFSLILESASTNQTSMYLCASSLSLAGAYEQYFGPGTRLTVT.

This clone was picked up a small number of times. The chain employs TRBV6-6 and TRBJ2-7; 10 bases map to TRBD2. CDR3 length equals 14 residues. Trimming removed 5 bases from V and 5 bases from J; junction bases left unmatched: 6. Germline-derived CDR1 and CDR2 are MNHNY and SVGAGI (reference sequence). In nucleotides, the CDR3 is TGTGCCAGCAGTGCCGGGACTAGCGCCAACGAGCAGTACTTC. It codes for CASSAGTSANEQYF.

This chain joins TRBV7-2 and TRBJ2-3; a possible D gene is TRBD2 (5 bases). V lost 3 bases and J lost 2, with 21 bases in between. This CDR3 spans 18 amino acids. From germline, CDR1 is SGHTA and CDR2 FQGNSA. CDR3 in amino acids: CASSFGGLSSVFTDTQYF. The CDR3 DNA follows: TGTGCCAGCAGCTTCGGAGGACTCAGCAGCGTATTCACAGATACGCAGTATTTT.

The chain uses TRBV5-5 and TRBJ2-1; TRBD2 agrees at 9 bases. CDR1 and CDR2 (germline): SGHKS, YYEKEE (reference sequence). The CDR3 covers 15 residues. The V gene end was trimmed by 2 bases and the J gene end by 3 bases; junction bases not matched to a gene: 3. The DNA for the CDR3 is TGTGCCAGCAGCTTCGGACTAGCGCTCTACAATGAGCAGTTCTTC. Translating gives CASSFGLALYNEQFF.

A word on this clone: A read error may account for a junction end that differs from germline. The chain has TRBV7-9 and TRBJ2-5, with D unresolved. CDR1 SEHNR and CDR2 FQNEAQ come from the germline V gene (reference sequence). CDR3 size: 14 residues. DNA of the CDR3: TGTTCCAGCAGCTTATCTCTCCCCCAAGAGACCCAGTACTTC. Translated: CSSSLSLPQETQYF.

As DNA, the CDR3 is TGTGCCAGCAGCCTCCAAGGGCAGGGGGCTGATGAGCAGTTCTTC. Translating it yields CASSLQGQGADEQFF. The genes are TRBV4-2 and TRBJ2-1; 8 bases agree with TRBD1. Germline CDR1 and CDR2: LGHNA and YNFKEQ. This CDR3 is 15 amino acids long. Trimming took 4 bases from V and 8 from J; bases not matched to a gene: 10.

Only a few counts were recorded for this clone. This rearrangement joins TRBV7-2 to TRBJ2-5, with D possibly matching TRBD1 (5 bases). The CDR3 extends over 13 amino acids. Deletions cut 2 bases from V and 4 bases from J, with 8 bases between. The germline CDR1 and CDR2 sequences are SGHTA and FQGNSA. CDR3 region: CASSLSQAETQYF. CDR3 nucleotide sequence: TGTGCCAGCAGCTTATCACAGGCAGAGACCCAGTACTTC.

V and J are TRBV11-1 and TRBJ2-7; TRBD1 matches at 10 bases. The J segment lost 4 bases and the V segment lost 4 bases, leaving 4 bases of the junction unmatched. Germline CDR1 SGHAT, CDR2 FQDESV (reference sequence). The CDR3 runs to 14 residues. CDR3 protein: CASSSPGQGYEQYF. Here the CDR3 DNA reads TGTGCCAGCAGCTCACCGGGACAGGGGTACGAGCAGTACTTC.

V is TRBV5-1 and J is TRBJ2-4; a possible D gene is TRBD2 (5 bases). The germline V and J ends were trimmed by 7 bases and 7 bases, with 15 bases remaining between them. Germline values: CDR1 SGHRS, CDR2 YFSETQ. This CDR3 spans 13 amino acids. CDR3 DNA sequence: TGCGCCAGCTCAGGCGGACTGGACAACATTCAGTACTTC. Translated: CASSGGLDNIQYF.

This chain links TRBV7-3 with TRBJ1-1; 9 bases map to TRBD1. The CDR3 extends over 15 amino acids. Losses at the gene ends were 1 base for V and 6 bases for J; bases not matched to a gene: 6. CDR1 SGHTA and CDR2 FQGTGA come from the germline V gene. The CDR3 loop reads CASSLNTGQGAEAFF. The CDR3 DNA is TGTGCCAGCAGCTTAAATACGGGACAGGGAGCTGAAGCTTTCTTT.

This chain uses TRBV7-6 with TRBJ2-1; D is uncertain. CDR1 SGHVS and CDR2 FNYEAQ come from the germline V gene. The V and J ends lost 5 bases and 0 bases respectively, with 8 bases between them. The CDR3 runs to 14 residues. CDR3 bases: TGTGCCAGCAGCATCGGTGACTCCTACAATGAGCAGTTCTTC. Protein product: CASSIGDSYNEQFF. The variable domain in full, with the rest retrieved from reference TRBV7-6 and TRBJ2-1, is GAGVSQSPRYKVTKRGQDVALRCDPISGHVSLYWYRQALGQGPEFLTYFNYEAQQDKSGLPNDRFSAERPEGSISTLTIQRTEQRDSAMYRCASSIGDSYNEQFFGPGTRLTVL.